This TCR beta chain originates from a study of CD8+CD57+ T cells in acquired aplastic anemia. Turning to the study itself: CD4+ and CD8+ cells, once sorted, gave DNA averaging about 3 ug.

Genomic DNA templated the TCR beta VDJ and CDR3 profiling. TCRdb reprocessed the reads with MiXCR, giving one entry per CDR3 protein. The sample contains approximately 300,000 distinct CDR3 sequences, approximately 60% of which appear only once. Those patients picked for sequencing had displayed CD8+CD57+ cell expansion on flow cytometry. Blood was sampled before the patients had received any therapy. The CDR3 totals 15 residues. V lost 2 bases and J lost 4; bases outside the gene matches: 5. In germline, CDR1 is SGHTA, CDR2 FQGTGA. As for this clonotype: Antigen unknown.

General study results and limits: CD8+ Simpson's diversity in patients was not significantly different from that in controls.

The sequence was collected from a human donor with aplastic anemia. This chain uses TRBV7-3 with TRBJ1-5; 7 nucleotides align to TRBD1. Sample: sorted CD4+, CD8+, or CD8+CD57+ T cells (not recorded which) from PBMCs. The CDR3 region has the DNA TGTGCCAGCAGCTTAGCTCTACAGGGGAATCAGCCCCAGCATTTT. It is translated as CASSLALQGNQPQHF. The full variable domain, rest sourced from reference TRBV7-3 and TRBJ1-5, is GAGVSQTPSNKVTEKGKYVELRCDPISGHTALYWYRQSLGQGPEFLIYFQGTGAADDSGLPNDRFFAVRPEGSVSTLKIQRTERGDSAVYLCASSLALQGNQPQHFGDGTRLSIL.